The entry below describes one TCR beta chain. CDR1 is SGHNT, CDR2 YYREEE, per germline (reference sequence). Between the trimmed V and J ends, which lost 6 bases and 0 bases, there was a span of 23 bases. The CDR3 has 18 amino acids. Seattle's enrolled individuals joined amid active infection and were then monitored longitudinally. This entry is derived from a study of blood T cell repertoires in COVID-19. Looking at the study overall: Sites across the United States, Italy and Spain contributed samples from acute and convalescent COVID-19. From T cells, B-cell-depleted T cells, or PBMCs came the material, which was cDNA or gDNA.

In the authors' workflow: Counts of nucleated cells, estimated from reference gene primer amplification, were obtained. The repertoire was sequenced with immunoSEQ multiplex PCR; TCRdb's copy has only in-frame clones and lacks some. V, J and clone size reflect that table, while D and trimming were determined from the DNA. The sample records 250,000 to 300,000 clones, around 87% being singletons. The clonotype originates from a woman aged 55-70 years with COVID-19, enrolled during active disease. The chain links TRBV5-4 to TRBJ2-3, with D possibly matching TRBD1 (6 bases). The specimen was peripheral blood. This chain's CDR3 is CASTHVGQMWPSTDTQYF. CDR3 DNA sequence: TGTGCCAGCACCCACGTAGGACAGATGTGGCCTAGCACAGATACGCAGTATTTT.